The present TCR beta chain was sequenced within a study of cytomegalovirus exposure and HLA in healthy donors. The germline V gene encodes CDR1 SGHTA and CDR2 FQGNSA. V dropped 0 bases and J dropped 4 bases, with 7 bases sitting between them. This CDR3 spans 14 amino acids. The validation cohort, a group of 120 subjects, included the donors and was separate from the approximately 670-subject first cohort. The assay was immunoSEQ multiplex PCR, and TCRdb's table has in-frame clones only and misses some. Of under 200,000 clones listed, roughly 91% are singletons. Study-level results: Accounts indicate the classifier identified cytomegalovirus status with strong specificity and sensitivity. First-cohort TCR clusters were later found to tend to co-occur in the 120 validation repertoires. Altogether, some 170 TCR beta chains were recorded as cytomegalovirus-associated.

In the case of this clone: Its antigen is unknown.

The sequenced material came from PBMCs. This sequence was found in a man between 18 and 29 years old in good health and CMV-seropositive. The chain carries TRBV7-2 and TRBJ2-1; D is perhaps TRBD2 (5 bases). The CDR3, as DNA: TGTGCCAGCAGCTTAGCGGGAGTATACAATGAGCAGTTCTTC. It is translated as CASSLAGVYNEQFF.